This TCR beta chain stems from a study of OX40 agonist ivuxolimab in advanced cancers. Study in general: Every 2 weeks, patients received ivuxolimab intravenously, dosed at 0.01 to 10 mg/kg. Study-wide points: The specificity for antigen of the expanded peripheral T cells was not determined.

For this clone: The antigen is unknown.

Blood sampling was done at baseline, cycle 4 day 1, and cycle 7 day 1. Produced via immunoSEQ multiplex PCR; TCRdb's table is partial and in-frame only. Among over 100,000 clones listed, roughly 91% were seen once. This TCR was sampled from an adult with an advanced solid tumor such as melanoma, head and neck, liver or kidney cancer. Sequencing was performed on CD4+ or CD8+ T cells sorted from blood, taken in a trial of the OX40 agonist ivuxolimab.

The CDR3 loop reads CAISALGDGGANVLTF. The CDR3 DNA follows: TGTGCCATCAGTGCTCTCGGGGATGGTGGGGCCAACGTCCTGACTTTC. The rearrangement uses TRBV10-3 and TRBJ2-6; the D gene is possibly TRBD2 (5 bases). CDR3 length equals 16 residues. The V gene's germline CDR1 is ENHRY and CDR2 SYGVKD. V lost 4 bases, J lost 3 bases, and 13 bases lay in between.